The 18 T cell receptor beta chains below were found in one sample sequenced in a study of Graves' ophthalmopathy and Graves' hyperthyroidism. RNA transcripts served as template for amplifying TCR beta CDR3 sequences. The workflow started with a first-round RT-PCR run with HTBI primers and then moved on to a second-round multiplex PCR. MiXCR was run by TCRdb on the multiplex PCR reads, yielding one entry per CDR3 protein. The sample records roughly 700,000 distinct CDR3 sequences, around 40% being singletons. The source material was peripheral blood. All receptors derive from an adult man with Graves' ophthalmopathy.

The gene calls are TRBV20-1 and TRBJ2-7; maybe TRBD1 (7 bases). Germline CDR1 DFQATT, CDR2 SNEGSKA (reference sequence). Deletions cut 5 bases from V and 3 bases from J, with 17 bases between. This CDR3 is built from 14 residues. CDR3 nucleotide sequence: TGCAGTGCTCAGAGAGGGCAGGGGGGCTACGAGCAGTACTTC. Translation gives CSAQRGQGGYEQYF.

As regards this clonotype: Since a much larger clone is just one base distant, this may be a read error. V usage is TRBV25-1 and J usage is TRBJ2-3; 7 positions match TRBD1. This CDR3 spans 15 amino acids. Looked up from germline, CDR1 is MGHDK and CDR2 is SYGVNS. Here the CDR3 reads CASSEGQGVTDAQYF. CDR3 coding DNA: TGTGCCAGCAGTGAAGGTCAGGGGGTCACAGATGCGCAGTATTTT.

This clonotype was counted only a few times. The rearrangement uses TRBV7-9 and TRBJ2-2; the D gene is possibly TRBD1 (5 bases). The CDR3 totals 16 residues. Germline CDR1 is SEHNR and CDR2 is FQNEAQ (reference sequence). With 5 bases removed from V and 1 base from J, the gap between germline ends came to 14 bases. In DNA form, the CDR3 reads TGTGCCAGCAGCCAACCCCCAGGACAGAACACCGGGGAGCTGTTTTTT. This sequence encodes CASSQPPGQNTGELFF.

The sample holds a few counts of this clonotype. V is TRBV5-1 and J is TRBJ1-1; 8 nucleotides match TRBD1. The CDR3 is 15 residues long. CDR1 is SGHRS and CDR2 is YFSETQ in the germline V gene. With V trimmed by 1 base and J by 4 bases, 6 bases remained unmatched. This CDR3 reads CASSLKGQAATEAFF. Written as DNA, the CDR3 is TGCGCCAGCAGCTTGAAGGGACAGGCGGCCACTGAAGCTTTCTTT.

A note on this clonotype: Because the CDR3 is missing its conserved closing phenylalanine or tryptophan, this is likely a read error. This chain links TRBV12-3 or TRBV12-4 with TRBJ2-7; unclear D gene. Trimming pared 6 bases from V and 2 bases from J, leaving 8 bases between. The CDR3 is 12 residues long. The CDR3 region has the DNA TGTGCCAGCAGCCAAGGACCCTACGAGCAGTACCTC. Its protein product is CASSQGPYEQYL.

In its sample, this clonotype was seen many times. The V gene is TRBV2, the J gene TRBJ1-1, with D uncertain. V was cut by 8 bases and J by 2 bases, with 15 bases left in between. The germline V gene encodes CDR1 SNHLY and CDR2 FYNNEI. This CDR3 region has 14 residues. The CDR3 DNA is TGTGCCAGCTCCAGTGAGGGAAGCAACACTGAAGCTTTCTTT. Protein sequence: CASSSEGSNTEAFF.

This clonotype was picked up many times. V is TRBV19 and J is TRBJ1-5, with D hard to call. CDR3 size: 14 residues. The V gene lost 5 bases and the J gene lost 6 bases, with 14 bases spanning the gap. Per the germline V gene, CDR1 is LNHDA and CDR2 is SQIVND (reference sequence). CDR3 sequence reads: CASSDQQEPQPQHF. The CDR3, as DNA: TGTGCCAGTAGTGACCAACAAGAACCTCAGCCCCAGCATTTT.

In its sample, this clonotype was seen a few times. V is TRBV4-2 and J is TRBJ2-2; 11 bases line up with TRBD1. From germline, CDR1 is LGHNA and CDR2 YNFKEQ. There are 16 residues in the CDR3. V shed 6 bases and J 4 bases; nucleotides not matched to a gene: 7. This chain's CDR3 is CASSRTGGVFTGELFF. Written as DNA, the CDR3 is TGTGCCAGCAGTCGGACAGGGGGCGTCTTCACCGGGGAGCTGTTTTTT.

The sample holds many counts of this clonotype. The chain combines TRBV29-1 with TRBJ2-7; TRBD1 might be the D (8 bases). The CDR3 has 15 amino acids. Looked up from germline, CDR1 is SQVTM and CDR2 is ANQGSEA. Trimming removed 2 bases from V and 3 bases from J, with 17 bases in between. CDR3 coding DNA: TGCAGCGTTGAACAGGGGGCTTCTAGCGGCTACGAGCAGTACTTC. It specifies CSVEQGASSGYEQYF.

The CDR3 sequence: CASSRGTKKETQYF. DNA of the CDR3: TGTGCCAGCAGCCGAGGGACGAAAAAAGAGACCCAGTACTTC. The chain uses TRBV7-8 and TRBJ2-5; D may correspond to TRBD1 or TRBD2 (5 bases each). The CDR3 consists of 14 residues. Trimming removed 5 bases from V and 3 bases from J, with 13 bases in between. The germline CDR1 and CDR2 sequences are SGHVS and FQNEAQ.

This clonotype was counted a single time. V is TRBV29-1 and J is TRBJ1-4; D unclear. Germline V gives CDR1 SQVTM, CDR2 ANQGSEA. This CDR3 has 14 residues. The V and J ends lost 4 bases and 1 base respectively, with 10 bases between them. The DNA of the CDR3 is TGCAGCGTTGTCGCAGGAGTAACTAATGAAAAACTGTTTTTT. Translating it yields CSVVAGVTNEKLFF. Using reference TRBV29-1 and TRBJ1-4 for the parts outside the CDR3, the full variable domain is SAVISQKPSRDICQRGTSLTIQCQVDSQVTMMFWYRQQPGQSLTLIATANQGSEATYESGFVIDKFPISRPNLTFSTLTVSNMSPEDSSIYLCSVVAGVTNEKLFFGSGTQLSVL.

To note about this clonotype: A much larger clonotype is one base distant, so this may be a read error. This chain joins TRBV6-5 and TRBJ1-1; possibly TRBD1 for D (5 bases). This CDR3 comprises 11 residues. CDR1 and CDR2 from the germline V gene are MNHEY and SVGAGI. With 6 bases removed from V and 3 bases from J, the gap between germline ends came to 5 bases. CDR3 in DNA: TGTGCCAGCAGACAGGACACTGAAGCTTTCTTT. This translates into CASRQDTEAFF.

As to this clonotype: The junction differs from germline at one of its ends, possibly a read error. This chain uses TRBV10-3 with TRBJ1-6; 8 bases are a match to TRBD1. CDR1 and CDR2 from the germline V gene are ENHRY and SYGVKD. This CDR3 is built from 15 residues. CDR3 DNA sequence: TGTGCCAGCAGTGGACTGGACAGGGAGGGTTCACCCCTCCACTTT. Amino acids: CASSGLDREGSPLHF.

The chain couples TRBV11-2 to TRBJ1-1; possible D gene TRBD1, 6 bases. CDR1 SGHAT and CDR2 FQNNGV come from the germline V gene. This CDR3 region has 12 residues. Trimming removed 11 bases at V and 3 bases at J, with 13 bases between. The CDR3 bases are TGTGCCTGTTCAGGGGTAGACACTGAAGCTTTCTTT. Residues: CACSGVDTEAFF. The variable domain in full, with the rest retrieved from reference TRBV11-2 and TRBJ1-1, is EAGVAQSPRYKIIEKRQSVAFWCNPISGHATLYWYQQILGQGPKLLIQFQNNGVVDDSQLPKDRFSAERLKGVDSTLKIQPAKLEDSAVYLCACSGVDTEAFFGQGTRLTVV.

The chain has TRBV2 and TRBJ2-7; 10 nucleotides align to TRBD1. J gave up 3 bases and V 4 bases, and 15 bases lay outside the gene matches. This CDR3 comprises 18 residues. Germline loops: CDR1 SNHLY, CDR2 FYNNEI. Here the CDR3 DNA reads TGTGCCAGCAGTGGAGGGACAGGGGTGCTCTGGATGGTCTACGAGCAGTACTTC. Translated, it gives CASSGGTGVLWMVYEQYF.

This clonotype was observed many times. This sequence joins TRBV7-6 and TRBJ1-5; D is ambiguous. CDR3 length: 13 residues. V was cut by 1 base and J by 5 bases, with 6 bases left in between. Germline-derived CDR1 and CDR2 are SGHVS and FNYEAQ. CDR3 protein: CASSLGRDQPQHF. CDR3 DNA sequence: TGTGCCAGCAGCTTAGGACGGGATCAGCCCCAGCATTTT.

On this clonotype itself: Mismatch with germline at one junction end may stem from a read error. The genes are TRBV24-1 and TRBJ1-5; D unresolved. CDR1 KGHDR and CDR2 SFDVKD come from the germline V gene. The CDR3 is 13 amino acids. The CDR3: CASSLSAGGPQHF. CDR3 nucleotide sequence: TGTGCCAGCAGTTTATCGGCGGGAGGGCCCCAGCATTTT.

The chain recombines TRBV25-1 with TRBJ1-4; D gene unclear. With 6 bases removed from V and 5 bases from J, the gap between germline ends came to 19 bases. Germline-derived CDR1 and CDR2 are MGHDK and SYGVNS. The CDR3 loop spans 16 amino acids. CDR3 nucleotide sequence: TGTGCCAGCAGCGCGACGAGTCGGGAGGGAAATGAAAAACTGTTTTTT. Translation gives CASSATSREGNEKLFF.